This T cell receptor (beta chain) is from a study of blood T cell repertoires in COVID-19. Study background: Some COVID-19 samples were acute and others convalescent; all came from the United States, Italy and Spain. PBMCs, B-cell-depleted T cells, or T cells were the source of the cDNA or gDNA that made up the material.

Per the original data handling: Estimation of nucleated cell counts relied on the amplification of reference gene primers. Some clones are missing from TCRdb's copy, which holds only in-frame ones; the method was immunoSEQ multiplex PCR. V, J and clone size reflect that table, while D and trimming were determined from the DNA. Here the sample spans under 250,000 clones, approximately 83% being singletons. This CDR3 comprises 13 residues. The V gene lost 3 bases and the J gene lost 5 bases, with 10 bases spanning the gap. Looked up from germline, CDR1 is SNHLY and CDR2 is FYNNEI. The TCR originated in a man aged 40-50 years with acute or convalescent COVID-19. The sequenced sample was peripheral blood. This chain connects TRBV2 to TRBJ2-5, with D tentatively TRBD2 (5 bases). Here the CDR3 reads CASSENRRETQYF. For the CDR3, the DNA is TGTGCCAGCAGTGAGAACCGGAGGGAGACCCAGTACTTC.